This TCR beta chain was found in a study of blood T cell repertoires in COVID-19. Overall study context: COVID-19 samples collected from the United States, Italy and Spain covered acute and convalescent phases.

Data came from immunoSEQ multiplex PCR; TCRdb stores just in-frame clones and leaves some out. This sample carries about 210,000 clones, about three quarters of them seen once, and the ten largest clones take approximately 6.6%. This clonotype was sampled from a woman in her 70s with acute or convalescent COVID-19. Material for sequencing was peripheral blood.

The CDR3 region has the DNA TGTGCCAGCAGTTCGACCGGGACTAGCCCCTACGAGCAGTACTTC. Residues: CASSSTGTSPYEQYF. The chain has TRBV6-2 or TRBV6-3 and TRBJ2-7, with TRBD2 identical over 9 bases. Germline assignment: CDR1 MNHEY and CDR2 SVGEGT. CDR3 length equals 15 residues. V dropped 4 bases and J dropped 2; count of bases not matched to a gene: 6.